This T cell receptor beta chain was profiled in a study of a mutant IDH1 vaccine in newly diagnosed glioma. Across the whole study: Previous care, which was radiotherapy, temozolomide, or both, most often involved both.

Only a few counts were recorded for this clone. CDR3 length: 11 amino acids. The germline CDR1 and CDR2 sequences are SQVTM and ANQGSEA. Germline trimming cut 4 bases from V and 7 bases from J; bases unmatched to any gene: 2. This table comes from immunoSEQ multiplex PCR, and its TCRdb copy is limited to in-frame clones, with some not included. The table lists tens of thousands of clones, over 65% of them singletons. Time point denoted: baseline, week 1 (first vaccination visit). The treatment: pre-vaccination baseline after standard-of-care therapy. This material consisted of PBMCs, taken from a glioma patient treated with radiotherapy, temozolomide or both. The origin of this receptor is a woman between 40 and 55 years old with glioma. J is TRBJ1-1 and V is TRBV29-1, with 8 positions matching TRBD1. The CDR3 loop reads CSVGQGFEAFF. The CDR3 DNA follows: TGCAGCGTTGGACAGGGGTTTGAAGCTTTCTTT. The entire variable domain, with the rest obtained from reference TRBV29-1 and TRBJ1-1, is as follows: SAVISQKPSRDICQRGTSLTIQCQVDSQVTMMFWYRQQPGQSLTLIATANQGSEATYESGFVIDKFPISRPNLTFSTLTVSNMSPEDSSIYLCSVGQGFEAFFGQGTRLTVV.